These 26 T cell receptor beta chains were all obtained from the same sample, sequenced in a study of T cells in Graves' hyperthyroidism and ophthalmopathy. RNA transcripts gave rise to amplified TCR beta CDR3 regions. A set of HTBI primers served as the primers for a first-round RT-PCR of the TCR CDR3. TCRdb independently ran MiXCR on the multiplex PCR reads; one entry per CDR3 protein. The sample shows around 600,000 distinct CDR3 sequences, more than 15% of them seen only once. The sequenced material came from blood. These receptors originate from a middle-aged woman with Graves' ophthalmopathy.

This clonotype showed up just once. V is TRBV5-1 and J is TRBJ1-2, with 7 bases aligning to TRBD1. CDR1 SGHRS and CDR2 YFSETQ come from the germline V gene. The CDR3 spans 15 residues. V lost 3 bases and J lost 7; bases outside the gene matches: 12. The CDR3 reads CASSSAGTDIGGYTF. In DNA, the CDR3 is TGCGCCAGCAGCTCGGCGGGGACAGATATCGGTGGCTACACCTTC.

This clonotype was recorded many times. The chain uses TRBV20-1 and TRBJ2-3; TRBD2 matches 8 bases. Germline lookup yields CDR1 DFQATT and CDR2 SNEGSKA (reference sequence). This CDR3 comprises 14 residues. V trimming: 5 bases; J trimming: 6 bases; junction bases outside the gene matches: 10. Here the CDR3 reads CSASEGAGADTQYF. The CDR3 region has the DNA TGCAGTGCTTCCGAGGGAGCGGGAGCTGATACGCAGTATTTT.

This clonotype was counted at least ten times. The rearrangement joins TRBV11-2 to TRBJ2-1, with D perhaps matching TRBD2 (6 bases). CDR1 and CDR2 from the germline V gene are SGHAT and FQNNGV. Trimming took off 3 bases at V and 0 bases at J, with 9 bases between the two ends. The CDR3 is made up of 15 amino acids. The CDR3 region is CASSFGGTSYNEQFF. The CDR3 DNA reads TGTGCCAGCAGCTTTGGGGGGACCTCCTACAATGAGCAGTTCTTC.

This clonotype was recorded at least ten times. The CDR3 sequence: CASSFTGEDGYTF. CDR3 bases: TGCGCCAGCAGCTTCACCGGGGAAGATGGCTACACCTTC. The rearrangement uses TRBV5-1 and TRBJ1-2, with no clear D. Germline V gene sequence: CDR1 SGHRS, CDR2 YFSETQ. V shed 2 bases and J shed 6 bases, with 11 bases lying between them. The CDR3 spans 13 residues.

This clonotype was detected many times. This chain links TRBV5-1 with TRBJ2-6; a possible D gene is TRBD2 (6 bases). Per the germline V gene, CDR1 is SGHRS and CDR2 is YFSETQ. This CDR3 comprises 14 residues. Trimming took off 3 bases at V and 2 bases at J, with 6 bases between the two ends. The DNA of the CDR3 is TGCGCCAGCAGCTGGGGGGCTGGGGCCAACGTCCTGACTTTC. Its protein product is CASSWGAGANVLTF.

This clonotype showed up many times. The rearrangement uses TRBV30 and TRBJ1-2; D not resolved. The V and J ends lost 0 bases and 5 bases respectively, with 4 bases between them. Looked up from germline, CDR1 is GTSNPN and CDR2 is SVGIG (reference sequence). The CDR3 runs to 11 residues. The chain's CDR3 is CAWSVQYGYTF. The CDR3 DNA follows: TGTGCCTGGAGTGTGCAGTATGGCTACACCTTC. Full variable domain (rest looked up from reference TRBV30 and TRBJ1-2): SQTIHQWPATLVQPVGSPLSLECTVEGTSNPNLYWYRQAAGRGLQLLFYSVGIGQISSEVPQNLSASRPQDRQFILSSKKLLLSDSGFYLCAWSVQYGYTFGSGTRLTVV.

This clonotype was seen at least ten times. The chain couples TRBV12-3 or TRBV12-4 to TRBJ2-7, with D uncertain. V was clipped by 1 base and J by 3 bases, with 7 bases between them. This CDR3 contains 13 residues. This CDR3 reads CASSLVGLYEQYF. For the CDR3, the DNA is TGTGCCAGCAGTTTAGTCGGCCTCTACGAGCAGTACTTC.

There are many counts of this clonotype. The CDR3 reads CASSPPGRLDGVRTQYF. In DNA form, the CDR3 reads TGTGCCAGCAGTCCCCCCGGTCGGCTAGATGGTGTTCGGACGCAGTATTTT. The rearrangement links TRBV12-3 or TRBV12-4 to TRBJ2-3; the D is unclear. Deletions cut 5 bases from V and 9 bases from J, with 27 bases between. This CDR3 spans 17 amino acids.

This clonotype was observed a handful of times. This chain links TRBV19 with TRBJ1-1, with 9 positions matching TRBD1. This CDR3 spans 17 amino acids. Losses at the gene ends were 3 bases for V and 5 bases for J; bases not matched to a gene: 13. The V gene's germline CDR1 is LNHDA and CDR2 SQIVND (reference sequence). The CDR3 protein is CASSMLDRGSLGTEAFF. The CDR3 DNA reads as TGTGCCAGTAGTATGTTGGACAGGGGAAGTTTGGGGACTGAAGCTTTCTTT.

There are a few counts of this clonotype. The rearrangement joins TRBV20-1 to TRBJ2-1; 8 positions agree with TRBD2. CDR1 is DFQATT and CDR2 is SNEGSKA in the germline V gene (reference sequence). V shed 5 bases and J 10 bases; nucleotides not matched to a gene: 10. The CDR3 totals 13 residues. The CDR3 nucleotides read TGCAGTGCTTTCGGGACTAGTCTTAAAGAGCAGTTCTTC. Translating it yields CSAFGTSLKEQFF.

This clonotype was counted once. The chain has TRBV20-1 and TRBJ2-6, with TRBD2 matching 14 bases. Germline CDR1 is DFQATT and CDR2 is SNEGSKA (reference sequence). The CDR3 totals 19 residues. V shed 3 bases, J shed 5 bases, and the junction held 12 bases outside the gene matches. The CDR3 nucleotides read TGCAGTGCTAGCCCCGGACTAGCGGGAGGTGCCCTCTGGGCCAACGTCCTGACTTTC. Translating it yields CSASPGLAGGALWANVLTF.

This clonotype was counted a few times. The chain links TRBV28 to TRBJ1-2; TRBD1 matches at 7 bases. CDR3 length: 16 amino acids. Germline assignment: CDR1 MDHEN and CDR2 SYDVKM. V lost 5 bases to trimming and J lost 8 bases; unmatched junction nucleotides: 17. CDR3 bases: TGTGCCAGCAGTCCTCCCGGGACAGCTGGTTCCCAGGGCTACACCTTC. Its translation is CASSPPGTAGSQGYTF.

This clonotype occurred many times. This chain uses TRBV20-1 with TRBJ2-3; no clear D. CDR1 and CDR2 from the germline V gene are DFQATT and SNEGSKA (reference sequence). The length of the CDR3 is 14 residues. Trimming took off 6 bases at V and 0 bases at J, with 13 bases between the two ends. The CDR3 DNA follows: TGCAGTGCCCCCGCTGGGCGAAGCACAGATACGCAGTATTTT. Its translation: CSAPAGRSTDTQYF.

The sample holds many counts of this clonotype. V is TRBV9 and J is TRBJ2-3; 8 nucleotides agree with TRBD2. The germline gives CDR1 SGDLS, CDR2 YYNGEE. The CDR3 contains 17 residues. Trimming at V came to 3 bases and at J to 2 bases, leaving 11 bases not matched to a gene. The CDR3 region has the DNA TGTGCCAGCAGCGACCATCCTAGCGGGCTTTTCACAGATACGCAGTATTTT. It codes for CASSDHPSGLFTDTQYF. Looking up the rest from reference TRBV9 and TRBJ2-3 gives the full variable domain: DSGVTQTPKHLITATGQRVTLRCSPRSGDLSVYWYQQSLDQGLQFLIQYYNGEERAKGNILERFSAQQFPDLHSELNLSSLELGDSALYFCASSDHPSGLFTDTQYFGPGTRLTVL.

This clonotype was counted only a few times. This chain uses TRBV18 with TRBJ2-3; 9 nucleotides align to TRBD1. J gave up 4 bases and V 2 bases, and 4 bases lay outside the gene matches. Germline values: CDR1 KGHSH, CDR2 LQKENI. This CDR3 is built from 15 residues. The CDR3 is CASSPLQGASDTQYF. The CDR3 DNA sequence: TGTGCCAGCTCACCATTACAGGGGGCTTCAGATACGCAGTATTTT.

The CDR3 here is CASSEYPVRGELHSGNTIYF. The DNA of the CDR3 is TGTGCCAGCAGTGAATATCCCGTCCGAGGGGAACTGCACTCTGGAAACACCATATATTTT. The chain couples TRBV6-1 to TRBJ1-3; possible D gene TRBD1, 5 bases. The germline V and J ends were trimmed by 2 bases and 0 bases, with 23 bases remaining between them. The CDR3 is 20 amino acids. Germline CDR1 MNHNS, CDR2 SASEGT.

The chain uses TRBV30 and TRBJ2-5; weak D call: TRBD2 (5 bases). Looked up from germline, CDR1 is GTSNPN and CDR2 is SVGIG (reference sequence). Trimming took 7 bases from V and 1 from J, leaving 16 bases between them. The CDR3 consists of 14 residues. The CDR3 DNA reads TGTGCCTCCCTCCCCAGCGAGGGCCAAGAGACCCAGTACTTC. Protein sequence: CASLPSEGQETQYF.

A word on this clonotype: One junction end does not reproduce the germline sequence, and a read error may be involved. This chain joins TRBV20-1 and TRBJ2-5, with 9 bases matching TRBD2. The CDR3 length is 16 residues. CDR1 and CDR2 (germline): DFQATT, SNEGSKA (reference sequence). The CDR3 spells CSARPSHGSGREAQYF. The CDR3 DNA sequence: TGCAGTGCTAGACCCTCCCATGGTAGCGGGAGAGAGGCCCAGTACTTC.

This chain uses TRBV4-1 with TRBJ2-2; weak D call: TRBD2 (6 bases). This CDR3 comprises 14 residues. In germline, CDR1 is MGHRA, CDR2 YSYEKL. V lost 1 base and J 7 bases, leaving 10 bases between the germline ends. CDR3 residues: CASSQAVGGGELFF. The CDR3 DNA reads as TGCGCCAGCAGCCAAGCAGTGGGGGGCGGGGAGCTGTTTTTT.

Ten or more counts support this clonotype. CDR3 nucleotides: TGTGCCAGCAGCCTTCGACCCCCGGGGGGTCACGGCAATGAGCAGTTCTTC. Protein sequence: CASSLRPPGGHGNEQFF. The V gene is TRBV7-8, the J gene TRBJ2-1; TRBD2 matches at 7 bases. Germline-derived CDR1 and CDR2 are SGHVS and FQNEAQ. The CDR3 sequence is 17 residues long. V was pared by 5 bases and J by 6 bases, with 16 bases of the junction left unmatched. Looking up the rest from reference TRBV7-8 and TRBJ2-1 gives the full variable domain: GAGVSQSPRYKVAKRGQDVALRCDPISGHVSLFWYQQALGQGPEFLTYFQNEAQLDKSGLPSDRFFAERPEGSVSTLKIQRTQQEDSAVYLCASSLRPPGGHGNEQFFGPGTRLTVL.

This clonotype was seen only a few times. This sequence joins TRBV12-3 or TRBV12-4 and TRBJ2-7, with 7 positions matching TRBD2. J lost 0 bases, V lost 4 bases, and 15 bases had no gene match. The CDR3 has 18 residues. CDR3 DNA sequence: TGTGCCAGCAGTTGGCTAGGACTAGGAAGACATAACTCCTACGAGCAGTACTTC. Its translation is CASSWLGLGRHNSYEQYF.

This clonotype was observed many times. The V gene is TRBV5-1, the J gene TRBJ2-3; 8 bases line up with TRBD2. CDR3 length: 16 residues. Germline loops: CDR1 SGHRS, CDR2 YFSETQ. Germline trimming cut 4 bases from V and 0 bases from J; bases unmatched to any gene: 7. The CDR3: CASSQGAGASTDTQYF. As DNA, the CDR3 is TGCGCCAGCAGCCAGGGAGCGGGAGCGAGCACAGATACGCAGTATTTT.

The chain recombines TRBV6-1 with TRBJ2-6; D is unclear. Looked up from germline, CDR1 is MNHNS and CDR2 is SASEGT. Trimming took off 7 bases at V and 0 bases at J, with 10 bases between the two ends. This CDR3 contains 15 residues. CDR3 DNA sequence: TGTGCCAGCACCGCATTTAGCTCTGGGGCCAACGTCCTGACTTTC. As protein: CASTAFSSGANVLTF.

In this sample, this clonotype turned up many times. This chain connects TRBV6-5 to TRBJ1-6, with 9 bases fitting TRBD1. The V segment lost 0 bases and the J segment 6 bases; nucleotides outside the gene matches: 0. This CDR3 has 15 residues. The germline CDR1 and CDR2 sequences are MNHEY and SVGAGI. CDR3 loop: CASSYSTGGNSPLHF. Here the CDR3 DNA reads TGTGCCAGCAGTTACTCGACAGGGGGTAATTCACCCCTCCACTTT.

There are a few counts of this clonotype. CDR3 in DNA: TGCGCCAGCAGCTTGTCAGGTCAAATAGCCGGGGAGCTGTTTTTT. Its translation is CASSLSGQIAGELFF. The rearrangement links TRBV5-1 to TRBJ2-2; D is unresolved. Trimming removed 1 base from V and 6 bases from J, with 13 bases in between. CDR1 and CDR2 (germline): SGHRS, YFSETQ. The CDR3 sequence is 15 residues long.

This clonotype was observed a few times. The rearrangement uses TRBV7-9 and TRBJ2-2; D may be TRBD2 (6 bases). Germline assignment: CDR1 SEHNR and CDR2 FQNEAQ (reference sequence). Trimming removed 2 bases from V and 0 bases from J, with 22 bases in between. The CDR3 runs to 20 residues. The CDR3 here is CASSLKGLLRDGANTGELFF. CDR3 DNA sequence: TGTGCCAGCAGCTTAAAGGGACTTCTCAGGGACGGCGCGAACACCGGGGAGCTGTTTTTT.